The clone carrying this T cell receptor beta chain was found a few times. No antigen is known for it. 60 Vbeta and 13 Jbeta primers were used in PCR. The data were produced by immunoSEQ multiplex PCR, yet TCRdb's version contains in-frame clones alone and is incomplete. This table holds around 120,000 clones, approximately 72% found once. This specimen comes from a study of cytomegalovirus exposure and HLA in healthy donors. Germline values: CDR1 GTSNPN, CDR2 SVGIG (reference sequence). The V end lost 3 bases, the J end lost 3 bases, and 11 bases lay between the germline ends. The CDR3 totals 13 residues. Study-level points and caveats: The study reported that TCR beta sequences accurately predicted HLA-A and HLA-B alleles in most subjects.

The TCR comes from a woman aged 45-60 years in good health and CMV-seropositive. The sequenced sample was PBMCs. The chain couples TRBV30 to TRBJ1-1; tentatively, D is TRBD1 (5 bases). CDR3 DNA: TGTGCCTGGAGATTTTGGGGGGACACTGAAGCTTTCTTT. It specifies CAWRFWGDTEAFF.